These 11 T cell receptor beta chains originate from one sample sequenced in a study of T cells in Graves' hyperthyroidism and ophthalmopathy. TCR beta CDR3 region amplification was performed from RNA transcripts. The TCR CDR3 was amplified in a first-round RT-PCR using the HTBI primer set. In TCRdb, the multiplex PCR reads were re-called with MiXCR into one record per CDR3 protein. This sample has about 400,000 distinct CDR3 sequences, with 15% to 18% found just once. Input material: blood. Receptor source: a woman younger than 35 with Graves' hyperthyroidism that later progressed to Graves' ophthalmopathy.

This clonotype was recorded many times. The genes are TRBV10-1 and TRBJ2-7; tentative D call: TRBD2 (5 bases). V dropped 0 bases and J dropped 2 bases, with 14 bases sitting between them. The CDR3 runs to 16 residues. The germline gives CDR1 WNHNN, CDR2 SYGVQD (reference sequence). The CDR3 region is CASSESTWTPPYEQYF. Written as DNA, the CDR3 is TGCGCCAGCAGTGAGTCGACGTGGACTCCCCCCTACGAGCAGTACTTC.

This clonotype was observed at least ten times. J is TRBJ2-7 and V is TRBV7-2, with TRBD2 identical over 8 bases. The trim removed 4 bases at V and 2 bases at J, leaving 7 bases unmatched. Germline CDR1 reads SGHTA; CDR2 reads FQGNSA. The CDR3 has 15 amino acids. The CDR3 is CASSYRVSGTYEQYF. CDR3 nucleotides: TGTGCCAGCAGCTACCGGGTTAGCGGGACCTACGAGCAGTACTTC. Filled out from reference TRBV7-2 and TRBJ2-7, the complete variable domain reads GAGVSQSPSNKVTEKGKDVELRCDPISGHTALYWYRQSLGQGLEFLIYFQGNSAPDKSGLPSDRFSAERTGGSVSTLTIQRTQQEDSAVYLCASSYRVSGTYEQYFGPGTRLTVT.

The V and J genes are TRBV12-3 or TRBV12-4 and TRBJ1-6; TRBD1 might be the D (6 bases). This CDR3 is built from 15 residues. V lost 3 bases, J lost 3 bases, and 9 bases lay in between. In nucleotides, the CDR3 is TGTGCCAGCAGTTTTGGAGGGGGCTATAATTCACCCCTCCACTTT. Protein product: CASSFGGGYNSPLHF.

This clonotype turned up a few times. The chain recombines TRBV2 with TRBJ1-2; D remains unclear. V lost 7 bases, J lost 8 bases, and 23 bases lay in between. Germline CDR1 is SNHLY and CDR2 is FYNNEI. The CDR3 spans 15 residues. The CDR3 is CASKVGSSLREGYTF. The CDR3 DNA reads as TGTGCCAGCAAGGTGGGCTCTTCCCTCCGGGAGGGCTACACCTTC.

In nucleotides, the CDR3 is TGTGCCAGCAGCTCACCGGGACAGGGGACCCAGACCTACGAGCAGTACTTC. It specifies CASSSPGQGTQTYEQYF. The genes are TRBV5-6 and TRBJ2-7, with TRBD1 matching over 10 bases. With 3 bases clipped from V and 2 bases from J, the junction kept 11 bases outside the gene matches. Germline CDR1 reads SGHDT; CDR2 reads YYEEEE. The CDR3 is made up of 17 amino acids.

The chain combines TRBV28 with TRBJ2-1, with 10 bases that match TRBD2. Trimming removed 4 bases from V and 9 bases from J; junction bases left unmatched: 6. Germline V gene sequence: CDR1 MDHEN, CDR2 SYDVKM. This CDR3 spans 14 amino acids. CDR3 bases: TGTGCCAGCAGTTCTACTAGCGGGACCCGTGAGCAGTTCTTC. Protein: CASSSTSGTREQFF.

This clonotype was found many times. The gene calls are TRBV7-8 and TRBJ2-7, with 8 bases that match TRBD2. This CDR3 has 15 amino acids. Germline V gives CDR1 SGHVS, CDR2 FQNEAQ. V lost 1 base to trimming and J lost 7 bases; unmatched junction nucleotides: 9. CDR3 protein: CASSLGGAGVGEQYF. Here the CDR3 DNA reads TGTGCCAGCAGCTTAGGAGGAGCGGGAGTAGGTGAGCAGTACTTC.

This clonotype was detected a few times. This sequence joins TRBV27 and TRBJ2-5; 9 bases are shared with TRBD1. Trimming cost V 4 bases and J 2 bases; bases outside gene matches: 11. This CDR3 region has 17 residues. CDR1 and CDR2 from the germline V gene are MNHEY and SMNVEV (reference sequence). CDR3 residues: CASSSGTGPTYQETQYF. Written as DNA, the CDR3 is TGTGCCAGCAGTTCCGGGACAGGGCCGACTTATCAAGAGACCCAGTACTTC.

The chain uses TRBV19 and TRBJ2-7; perhaps TRBD2 as D (5 bases). Germline lookup yields CDR1 LNHDA and CDR2 SQIVND (reference sequence). This CDR3 comprises 14 residues. V lost 5 bases, J lost 2 bases, and 13 bases lay in between. The CDR3 loop is CASSASLRTYEQYF. CDR3 coding DNA: TGTGCCAGTAGTGCTAGCCTCCGGACCTACGAGCAGTACTTC.

In its sample, this clonotype was seen many times. The CDR3 nucleotides are TGTGCCAGCTCACCGGGGTCGTCTCACTATGGCTACACCTTC. It yields the protein CASSPGSSHYGYTF. The V call is TRBV18, the J call TRBJ1-2; D is unresolved. CDR1 is KGHSH, CDR2 LQKENI, per germline. V was cut by 3 bases and J by 3 bases, with 11 bases left in between. The CDR3 has 14 amino acids.

The chain couples TRBV2 to TRBJ1-2, with D uncertain. The V gene's germline CDR1 is SNHLY and CDR2 FYNNEI. The CDR3 is 13 residues long. Trimming removed 8 bases from V and 2 bases from J, with 12 bases in between. In DNA form, the CDR3 reads TGTGCCAGCTATCTGACTGAGAACTATGGCTACACCTTC. It codes for CASYLTENYGYTF.